This T cell receptor beta chain derives from a study of T cell clonotyping in hematopoietic cell transplantation. Time point reported: recipient sample about 28 days before transplant, after cytoreduction. The data were produced by immunoSEQ multiplex PCR, yet TCRdb's version contains in-frame clones alone and is incomplete. The table includes roughly 20,000 clones, 90% detected once. Trimming left V 1 base short and J 5 bases short, with 18 bases between. This CDR3 contains 16 residues. Germline V gives CDR1 SGHRS, CDR2 YFSETQ. The sequenced sample was peripheral blood mononuclear cells, obtained before stem cell transplant. This TCR was recovered from a man aged 18 to 29 with biphenotypic leukemia. Some clones in this sample may be carry-over from other donors' samples. This chain connects TRBV5-1 to TRBJ2-5, with D possibly TRBD1 on 6 matching bases. The CDR3 is CASSLPSTGTGETQYF. DNA of the CDR3: TGCGCCAGCAGCTTGCCCTCTACAGGGACGGGGGAGACCCAGTACTTC. The variable domain in full, completed from reference TRBV5-1 and TRBJ2-5, reads KAGVTQTPRYLIKTRGQQVTLSCSPISGHRSVSWYQQTPGQGLQFLFEYFSETQRNKGNFPGRFSGRQFSNSRSEMNVSTLELGDSALYLCASSLPSTGTGETQYFGPGTRLLVL.